These 2 T cell receptor beta chains were sequenced from one sample in a study of somatic mutations in cytotoxic T cells in rheumatoid arthritis. Some clones are missing from TCRdb's copy, which holds only in-frame ones; the method was immunoSEQ multiplex PCR. The sample carries about 9,700 clones, roughly four fifths recorded once. The specimen sequenced was CD8+ T cells sorted from blood. These receptor sequences come from a woman in her forties or fifties in good health.

The chain is built from TRBV11-2 and TRBJ1-1; 7 bases are a match to TRBD1. Germline-derived CDR1 and CDR2 are SGHAT and FQNNGV. Trimming at V came to 5 bases and at J to 3 bases, leaving 12 bases not matched to a gene. This CDR3 is built from 16 residues. CDR3 sequence: CASSPNLGQGDTEAFF. Here the CDR3 DNA reads TGTGCCAGCAGCCCCAACTTAGGCCAGGGGGACACTGAAGCTTTCTTT. The full variable domain, its missing parts supplied by reference TRBV11-2 and TRBJ1-1, is EAGVAQSPRYKIIEKRQSVAFWCNPISGHATLYWYQQILGQGPKLLIQFQNNGVVDDSQLPKDRFSAERLKGVDSTLKIQPAKLEDSAVYLCASSPNLGQGDTEAFFGQGTRLTVV.

This rearrangement joins TRBV13 to TRBJ2-3, with D possibly TRBD1 on 6 matching bases. CDR3 size: 16 residues. Germline V gives CDR1 PRHDT, CDR2 FYEKMQ (reference sequence). Between the trimmed V and J ends, which lost 0 bases and 0 bases, there was a span of 10 bases. CDR3 sequence (DNA): TGTGCCAGCAGCTTAGGGGGGGCTAAGAGCACAGATACGCAGTATTTT. It yields the protein CASSLGGAKSTDTQYF.